This record concerns one T cell receptor beta chain sequence. It lacks a known antigen. No base qualities exist here, and no much larger clone lies one base off it. This sample is part of a study of cytomegalovirus exposure and HLA in healthy donors (dated by TCRdb to 2016 to 2017). The study in broad terms: An earlier analysis of roughly 500 of the donors reported approximately 300 Gb of sequence data and some 110 million unique TCR beta sequences obtained from approximately 180 million T cells. Roughly 300 gigabases of sequencing data and tens of millions of unique TCR sequences were included in an early release covering roughly 600 HLA-typed donors. Genome-wide SNP genotypes for about 65% of the roughly 700 donors were used in a later genetic analysis, which treated that subset as a discovery cohort. Rather than using new phenotypic data, the later analysis identified candidate immune exposures from TCR beta sequences and from how often those sequences occurred across donors. The study was designed to test whether signatures of past pathogen exposure could be identified by cataloging public T cell receptors. HLA typing included class I and class II loci at four-digit resolution. About five DR-DQ haplotypes were treated as single units for association and clustering because of strong linkage in the cohort. High-throughput TCR immunosequencing, statistical association of individual TCRs with disease status, and machine learning were combined to predict cytomegalovirus infection status. Typing coverage varied by locus: about 620-640 donors for A, B, C, DRB1 and DQB1; roughly 560 for DQA1; over 600 for DPA1; approximately 490 for DPB1. Donor age, sex, ethnicity and CMV serostatus were compiled together with the repertoire data. Along with the roughly 700-subject first cohort, a separate validation cohort of over a hundred different subjects was used. Among the roughly 400 genotyped donors, around 81% belonged to the genetic ancestry cluster associated with self-reported Caucasian donors. Using immunosequencing, the study profiled T cell repertoires from approximately 700 subjects and related those repertoires to cytomegalovirus serostatus. Across 398 genotyped donors of the cohort, an average of roughly 250,000 unique TCR beta nucleotide sequences per donor were sequenced, and 15% to 20% of those sequences were non-productive. In a later analysis, previously published TCR beta repertoires from some 640 donors were re-analyzed and high-resolution HLA genotyping was added so that TCR occurrence patterns could be studied. In an earlier analysis of roughly 540 of the donors, high-throughput TCR beta sequencing was used to judge whether each TCR beta V gene segment behaved as functional or pseudogenic. Every discovery cohort repertoire had been produced on one sequencing platform.

General findings and caveats noted by the study authors: The study listed around 160 TCR beta chains as associated with cytomegalovirus. A later genetic analysis reported fewer N-insertions in productive TCRs among donors in an Asian-associated ancestry cluster than the roughly 700-donor mean. The earlier analysis of approximately 560 of the donors excluded 15 to 20 rarely observed V segments, including chromosome 9 orphons, because counts were too low. A further reported finding was that TCR beta sequences accurately predicted the HLA-A and HLA-B alleles for most subjects in the first cohort. While some public TCRs were present in many individuals, most TCR sequences turned up only very rarely across donors. Roughly uniform sequencing depth across donors was assumed in presence/absence analyses, although this assumption may not hold. A later analysis associated 15,000 or so TCR beta sequences with specific HLA alleles at a false discovery rate of 0.05. A later genetic analysis associated a missense DCLRE1C variant with V-gene and J-gene trimming of TCR beta chains, and an independent cohort replicated the association. When HLA alleles, especially DR and DQ, strongly co-occurred, TCR associations were difficult to assign to individual alleles. Most CMV-associated TCR beta chains appeared to be HLA-restricted in a later analysis, and the HLA associations seemed to be driven largely by CMV exposure. The authors suggested that the approach could potentially be generalized to other disease states and immunological phenotypes. A group of highly shared sequence variants was considered likely to be a technical artifact of the sequencing pipeline. In a later analysis, HLA-associated TCR beta chains were found to be more clonally expanded and to have lower generation probabilities than equally common non-associated chains. According to a later analysis, parvovirus B19, influenza, CMV and Epstein-Barr virus appeared linked to several top co-occurrence clusters. Cytomegalovirus status was reported to be diagnosed by the classifier with high specificity and sensitivity in both the original and validation cohorts. For the cohort, immune exposure information was limited to CMV serostatus. Because HLA typing was missing for some donors at each locus, association tests included only the typed subset. Broadly in line with IMGT annotations, most TCR beta V segments showed up in productive rearrangements about 87% or about 30% of the time in an earlier analysis of around 550 of the donors. In a later analysis, the rate of TCR association differed among HLA loci, with DRB1 alleles having the most associated TCRs and HLA-C alleles having the fewest. Because the 87-base-pair reads could not distinguish some IMGT-functional V segments, including TRBV6-2 and TRBV6-3, those segments were excluded. Linkage disequilibrium might explain the correlated functional status among segregating V segments, but an unknown experimental factor could not be excluded. In vitro tests confirmed that a few of the cytomegalovirus-associated TCR beta chains recognize cytomegalovirus antigens. This cohort had only TCR beta chains sequenced, and the lack of alpha or paired-chain data limited which features could be detected.

Receptor amplification or capture employed the immunoSEQ multiplex PCR assay. A mixture of 60 forward primers for TCR Vbeta segments and 13 reverse primers for TCR Jbeta segments was used in the multiplex PCR. The CDR3 region of rearranged TCR beta genes was amplified from genomic DNA with a multiplex PCR assay. Amplified TCR beta libraries were sequenced as 87-base-pair reads on the Illumina HiSeq System. The published analysis was carried out like this. In a later analysis, roughly 80 million unique TCR beta chains were counted across the roughly 700 repertoires, and roughly 11 million of these chains were shared by at least two donors. A nearest-neighbor algorithm error-corrected the raw reads and collapsed the reads into unique sequences, merging closely related sequences to remove PCR and sequencing errors. CDR3 sequences were aligned to IMGT reference sequences to assign V, D and J gene segments. Each retained sequence needed at least a six-nucleotide match to both a V gene segment and a J gene segment. Rearrangements were classified as productive when the CDR3 lacked stop codons and remained in frame with V and J, and all other rearrangements were classified as non-productive. CDR3 was defined by IMGT convention, running from the second conserved V-encoded cysteine to the conserved J-encoded phenylalanine. The earlier analysis of about 610 of the donors excluded any sequence lacking an unambiguous match to a single V gene segment. An earlier analysis of under 750 of the donors called V segments functional above 56.7% productive rearrangements and segregating when the between-donor standard deviation exceeded 5%. A statistical classification framework was built for diagnosing cytomegalovirus status from the catalog of TCR beta chain sequences. In a later analysis, V and J genes were assigned by comparing TCR nucleotide sequences against IMGT/GENE-DB human TR gene sequences. In a later analysis, CDR3 sequences and most-parsimonious VDJ recombination scenarios were assigned using the TCRdist pipeline. In a later analysis, every TCR beta chain was defined by the combination of its CDR3 amino acid sequence and its V-gene family, and reads without a unique V-gene family were dropped. As a way to deal with suspected cross-contamination and a sequencing artifact, a later analysis dropped more than 500 nucleotide sequences that were highly shared and had low generation probability. In a later analysis, a clonal expansion index was calculated for each public chain from normalized within-repertoire ranks of inferred template counts. Generation probabilities in a later analysis came from a VDJ recombination model fitted to out-of-frame rearrangements, and those results were checked against IGoR. A later analysis scored TCR-TCR, TCR-HLA and TCR-CMV co-occurrence with hypergeometric tests, applying a repertoire-size bias correction to TCR pairs. False discovery rates were estimated in a later analysis by permuting HLA or CMV assignments 20 times. In a later analysis, co-occurring TCRs were grouped with DBSCAN, and TCRdist sequence similarity was added when clustering was performed within HLA-allele-positive subsets. Repertoires with fewer than 30,000 or more than 120,000 public chains were left out of co-occurrence clustering, as were four to six repertoires with anomalous nucleotide sharing. TCRdb obtained this table from immuneACCESS and retained in-frame rearrangements with V and J assigned. These tables miss some clones; where compared with another copy, unresolved V genes account for less than half of the shortfall, and the remainder is unexplained. Clone size and the V and J calls come from that table; the DNA yielded D and trimming. The sample table lists tens of thousands of clones, 75% to 80% of them with a count of one. The ten largest account for about 6.4% of the sample.

Here V drops 0 bases and J drops 9 bases, and the junction holds 10 bases not matched to any gene. Based on the germline V gene (reference sequence), the CDR1 and CDR2 sequences are LNHNV and YYDKDF. Reading from cysteine to phenylalanine, the CDR3 counts 16 amino acids. Only the CDR3 part of the read is kept: 48 bases, read in frame from the first base. In total, 630 or so healthy bone marrow donors made up the cohort. Cohort members were all nominally healthy when sampled, although unrecorded immune exposures were likely present. The donor was CMV seronegative and belonged to the group of 352 seronegative cohort members. A peripheral blood sample was provided by each donor, and peripheral blood mononuclear cells were used for TCR beta sequencing. The Qiagen DNeasy Blood Extraction Kit was used to extract genomic DNA from the blood cell samples.

Material for sequencing was PBMCs. The TCR sequence derives from a female donor in good health and CMV-seronegative. The V and J segments used are TRBV15 and TRBJ2-1; 8 junctional bases match TRBD1. In nucleotide form, the sequence is TGTGCCACCAGCAGAGATTGGACAGGGTTGGAGGGTGAGCAGTTCTTC. This codes for CATSRDWTGLEGEQFF.